This T cell receptor (beta chain) was retrieved from a study of OX40 agonist ivuxolimab in advanced cancers. Context from the whole study: Ivuxolimab was a fully human IgG2 agonistic monoclonal antibody targeting the costimulatory receptor OX40 (CD134). Intravenous ivuxolimab was administered to patients every 2 weeks at six dose levels: 0.01, 0.1, 0.3, 1.5, 3 and 10 mg/kg. Of the roughly 54 patients in dose escalation, 19 had hepatocellular carcinoma, approximately 15 had melanoma, 9 had renal cell carcinoma and 9 had head and neck cancer. In the dose-escalation cohort, about four fifths of patients were male, and the mean age was roughly 60 years with a range of about 20 to 90. Patients were allowed to have had prior anti-PD-1, anti-PD-L1 or anti-CTLA-4 therapy, and 40% of the dose-escalation patients had previously received checkpoint inhibitors. Partial responses occurred in three dose-escalation patients: two with cutaneous melanoma and one with hepatocellular carcinoma. Peripheral TCRbeta sequencing aimed to test whether ivuxolimab altered TCR sequence diversity and caused clonal T-cell expansion. The paper reports the monotherapy dose-escalation portion (N of about 47 patients) of the phase I ivuxolimab trial.

For this clone: It lacks a known antigen. The record has no base qualities; no much larger clone is one base away.

To sequence the TCRbeta CDR3 region, genomic DNA was isolated from the sorted cells. The immunoSEQ Assay was used for sequencing of TCRbeta CDR3 regions. Imported from immuneACCESS, the table was reduced by TCRdb to in-frame sequences with V and J called. These copies leave out some clones; in studies compared against another copy, an unresolved V gene accounts for under half, and the cause of the remainder is not known. The sample includes almost 85,000 clones, with approximately 92% observed a single time. Clones ranked in the top ten supply roughly 0.2% of the sample. The CDR3 holds 15 amino acids from the cysteine to the phenylalanine. Of the read, only the CDR3 DNA is kept; its 45 bases are in frame from base 1. The germline V gene supplies CDR1 SQVTM and CDR2 ANQGSEA. V is reduced by 6 bases and J by 3 bases, leaving a spacing of 20 bases between them. On the study overall, not on this receptor specifically: At doses of 0.1 to 3.0 mg/kg, clonal expansion of both CD4+ and CD8+ blood T cells was observed from baseline to week 6. Low levels of normalized T-cell clonal expansion were also seen in some patients who did not respond. After ivuxolimab, CD8+ T cells had more expanded clones than CD4+ T cells on average. Antigen specificity was not determined for the clonally expanded peripheral T cells. In the 0.1-3.0 mg/kg groups, partial responders were among the patients with the lowest normalized peripheral clonal expansion, particularly in CD8+ T cells.

Patients with a history of autoimmune disease or receiving systemic immunosuppression were excluded from the trial. Peripheral blood for TCR sequencing was collected from all dose cohorts at baseline, on cycle 4 day 1, and on cycle 7 day 1. Samples came from an open-label, multicenter, first-in-human phase I dose-escalation trial of ivuxolimab. Adults with locally advanced or metastatic melanoma, renal cell, hepatocellular, or head and neck squamous cell carcinoma were enrolled in the trial. CD4+ and CD8+ T cells were sorted separately from peripheral blood before TCR sequencing. Rearrangement joined TRBV29-1 to TRBJ1-1; the best D guess is TRBD1, with 5 bases matching. Sequenced here: CD4+ or CD8+ T cells sorted from blood, sampled in a trial of the OX40 agonist ivuxolimab. This clonotype was obtained from an adult with an advanced solid tumor such as melanoma, head and neck, liver or kidney cancer. At the DNA level, the sequence is TGCAGCGTAGCAAACAGGCTCCCAGTAGACACTGAAGCTTTCTTT. Translated, it reads CSVANRLPVDTEAFF. Where the CDR3 stops, the reference TRBV29-1 and TRBJ1-1 genes take over; the full variable domain is SAVISQKPSRDICQRGTSLTIQCQVDSQVTMMFWYRQQPGQSLTLIATANQGSEATYESGFVIDKFPISRPNLTFSTLTVSNMSPEDSSIYLCSVANRLPVDTEAFFGQGTRLTVV.